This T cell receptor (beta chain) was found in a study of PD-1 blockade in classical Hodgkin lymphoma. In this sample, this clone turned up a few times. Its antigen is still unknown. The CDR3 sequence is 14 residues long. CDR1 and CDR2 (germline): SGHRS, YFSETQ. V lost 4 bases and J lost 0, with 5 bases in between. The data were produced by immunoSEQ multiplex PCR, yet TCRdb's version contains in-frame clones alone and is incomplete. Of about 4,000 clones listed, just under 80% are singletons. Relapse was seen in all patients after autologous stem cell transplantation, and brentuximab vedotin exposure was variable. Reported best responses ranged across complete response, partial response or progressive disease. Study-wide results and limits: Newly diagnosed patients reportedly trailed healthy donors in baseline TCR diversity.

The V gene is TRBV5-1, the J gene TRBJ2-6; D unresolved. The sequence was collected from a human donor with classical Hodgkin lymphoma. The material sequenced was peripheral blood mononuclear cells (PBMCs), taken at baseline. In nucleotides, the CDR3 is TGCGCCAGCAGCGAAAACTCTGGGGCCAACGTCCTGACTTTC. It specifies CASSENSGANVLTF.